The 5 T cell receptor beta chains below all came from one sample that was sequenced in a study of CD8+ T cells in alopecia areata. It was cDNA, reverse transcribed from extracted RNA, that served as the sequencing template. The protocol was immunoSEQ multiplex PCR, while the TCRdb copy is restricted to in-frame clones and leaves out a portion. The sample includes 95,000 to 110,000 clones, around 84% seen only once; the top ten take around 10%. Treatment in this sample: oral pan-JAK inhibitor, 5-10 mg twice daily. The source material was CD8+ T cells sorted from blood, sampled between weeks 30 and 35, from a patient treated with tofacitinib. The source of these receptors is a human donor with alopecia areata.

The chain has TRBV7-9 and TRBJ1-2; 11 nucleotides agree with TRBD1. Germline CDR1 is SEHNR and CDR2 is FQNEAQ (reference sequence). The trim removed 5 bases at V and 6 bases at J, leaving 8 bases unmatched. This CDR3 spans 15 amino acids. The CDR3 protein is CASSLGQGAVDGYTF. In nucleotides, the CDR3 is TGTGCCAGCAGCCTAGGACAGGGGGCCGTCGATGGCTACACCTTC.

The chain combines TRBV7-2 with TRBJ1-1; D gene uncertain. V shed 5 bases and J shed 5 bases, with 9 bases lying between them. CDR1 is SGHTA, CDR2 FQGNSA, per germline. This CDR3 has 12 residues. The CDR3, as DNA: TGTGCCAGCAGCAAATGGGGTACTGAAGCTTTCTTT. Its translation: CASSKWGTEAFF.

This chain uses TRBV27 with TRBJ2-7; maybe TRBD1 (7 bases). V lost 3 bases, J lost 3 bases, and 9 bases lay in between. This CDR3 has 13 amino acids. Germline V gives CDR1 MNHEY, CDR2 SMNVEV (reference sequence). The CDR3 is CASSFRGDYEQYF. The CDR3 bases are TGTGCCAGCAGTTTCAGGGGGGACTACGAGCAGTACTTC.

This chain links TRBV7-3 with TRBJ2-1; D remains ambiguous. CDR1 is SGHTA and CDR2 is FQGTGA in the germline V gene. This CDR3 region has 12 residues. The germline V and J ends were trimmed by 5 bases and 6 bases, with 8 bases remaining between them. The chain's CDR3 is CASSHGPNEQFF. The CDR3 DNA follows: TGTGCCAGCAGCCACGGCCCCAATGAGCAGTTCTTC.

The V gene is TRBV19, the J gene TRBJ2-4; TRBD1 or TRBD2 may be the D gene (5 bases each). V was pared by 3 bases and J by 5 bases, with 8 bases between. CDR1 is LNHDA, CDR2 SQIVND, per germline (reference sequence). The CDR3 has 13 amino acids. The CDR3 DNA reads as TGTGCCAGTAGTATTAGAGGGGAAAACATTCAGTACTTC. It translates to CASSIRGENIQYF.